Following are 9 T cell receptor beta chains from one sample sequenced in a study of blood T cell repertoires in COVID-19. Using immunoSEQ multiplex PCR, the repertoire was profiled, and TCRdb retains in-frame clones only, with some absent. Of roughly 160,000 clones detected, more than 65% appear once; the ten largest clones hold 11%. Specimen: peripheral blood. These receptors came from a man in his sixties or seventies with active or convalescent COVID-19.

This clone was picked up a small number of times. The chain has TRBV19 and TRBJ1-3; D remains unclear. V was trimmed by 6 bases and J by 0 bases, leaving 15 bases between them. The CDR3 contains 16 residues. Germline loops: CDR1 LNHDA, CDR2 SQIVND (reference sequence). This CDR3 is CASRPVVASSGNTIYF. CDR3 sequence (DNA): TGTGCCAGTAGACCAGTCGTAGCGAGCTCTGGAAACACCATATATTTT.

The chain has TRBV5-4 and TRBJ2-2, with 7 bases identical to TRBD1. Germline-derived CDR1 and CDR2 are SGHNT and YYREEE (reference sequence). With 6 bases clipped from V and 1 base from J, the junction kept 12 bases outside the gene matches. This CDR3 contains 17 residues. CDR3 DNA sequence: TGTGCCAGCACCCCGCAGGGACAGATGAAGAACACCGGGGAGCTGTTTTTT. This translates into CASTPQGQMKNTGELFF.

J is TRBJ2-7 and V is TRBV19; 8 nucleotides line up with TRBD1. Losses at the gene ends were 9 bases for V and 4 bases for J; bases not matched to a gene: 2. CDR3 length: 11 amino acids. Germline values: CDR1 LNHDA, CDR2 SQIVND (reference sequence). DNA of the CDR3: TGTGCCAGCACAGGGGGGTACGAGCAGTACTTC. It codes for CASTGGYEQYF.

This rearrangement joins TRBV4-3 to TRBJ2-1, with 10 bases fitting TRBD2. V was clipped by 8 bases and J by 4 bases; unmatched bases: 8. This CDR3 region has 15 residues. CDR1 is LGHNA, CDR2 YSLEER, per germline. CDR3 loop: CASGTGAGGYNEQFF. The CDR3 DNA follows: TGCGCCAGCGGCACGGGAGCGGGAGGGTACAATGAGCAGTTCTTC.

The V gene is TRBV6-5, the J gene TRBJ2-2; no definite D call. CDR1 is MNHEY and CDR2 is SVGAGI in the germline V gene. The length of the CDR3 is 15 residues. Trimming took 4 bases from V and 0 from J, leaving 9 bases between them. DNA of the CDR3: TGTGCCAGCAGTTCCCCCCTACCGAACACCGGGGAGCTGTTTTTT. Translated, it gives CASSSPLPNTGELFF.

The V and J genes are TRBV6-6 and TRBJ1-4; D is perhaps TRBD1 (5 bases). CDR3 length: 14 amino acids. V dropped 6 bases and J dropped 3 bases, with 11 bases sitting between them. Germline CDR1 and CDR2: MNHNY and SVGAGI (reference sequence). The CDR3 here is CASRPSGSNEKLFF. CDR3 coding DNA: TGTGCCAGCAGACCCTCAGGGTCTAATGAAAAACTGTTTTTT.

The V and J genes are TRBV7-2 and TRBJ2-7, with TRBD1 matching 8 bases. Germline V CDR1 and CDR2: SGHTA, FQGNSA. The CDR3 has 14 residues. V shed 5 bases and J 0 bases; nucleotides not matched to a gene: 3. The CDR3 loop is CASSHQGASYEQYF. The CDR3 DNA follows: TGTGCCAGCAGCCATCAGGGGGCCTCCTACGAGCAGTACTTC.

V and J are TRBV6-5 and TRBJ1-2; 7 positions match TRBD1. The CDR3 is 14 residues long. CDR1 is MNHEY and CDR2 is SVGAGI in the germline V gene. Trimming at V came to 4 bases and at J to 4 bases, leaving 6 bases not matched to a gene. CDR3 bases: TGTGCCAGCAGTTTTAGGGGGCGCGGCTATGGCTACACCTTC. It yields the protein CASSFRGRGYGYTF.

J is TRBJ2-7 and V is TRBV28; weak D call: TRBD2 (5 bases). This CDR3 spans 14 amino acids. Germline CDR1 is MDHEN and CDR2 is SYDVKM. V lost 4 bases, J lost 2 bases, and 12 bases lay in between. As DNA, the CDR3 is TGTGCCAGCAGTTCCTCCGGGGTGACCTACGAGCAGTACTTC. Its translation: CASSSSGVTYEQYF.